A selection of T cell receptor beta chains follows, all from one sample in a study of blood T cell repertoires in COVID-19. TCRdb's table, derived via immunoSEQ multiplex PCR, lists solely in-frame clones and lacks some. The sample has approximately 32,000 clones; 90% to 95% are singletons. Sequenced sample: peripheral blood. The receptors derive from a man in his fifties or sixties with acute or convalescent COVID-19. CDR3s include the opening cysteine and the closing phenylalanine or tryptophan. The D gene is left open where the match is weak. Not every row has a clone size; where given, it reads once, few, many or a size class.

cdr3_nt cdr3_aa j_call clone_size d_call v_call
TGTGCCAGCAGCTTAGGAGAGGGGGTCAATCAGCCCCAGCATTTT CASSLGEGVNQPQHF TRBJ1-5 . . TRBV7-9
TGCGCCAGCAGCCAAGTTTTGGGCAGGGTCACTCAGCCCCAGCATTTT CASSQVLGRVTQPQHF TRBJ1-5 . . TRBV4-1
TGTGCCAGCAGTGAAATGGGGGACAGTTCTCCTCAGTTCTTC CASSEMGDSSPQFF TRBJ2-1 once TRBD1 TRBV2
TGTGCCAGCTCACCACAAAGTGTGGACACGTCACACTATGGCTACACCTTC CASSPQSVDTSHYGYTF TRBJ1-2 . . TRBV18
TGTGCCAGCAGCGCCCGCGGGACAGCGAACACTGAAGCTTTCTTT CASSARGTANTEAFF TRBJ1-1 . TRBD1 TRBV7-9
TGTGCCAGCTGGCAGTCCACAGATACGCAGTATTTT CASWQSTDTQYF TRBJ2-3 . . TRBV2
TGTGCCAGCAGCTCGTCGGGACTGGGCTACACCTTC CASSSSGLGYTF TRBJ1-2 . . TRBV7-9
TGTGCCATCAGTGAGGACGGGAATCAGCCCCAGCATTTT CAISEDGNQPQHF TRBJ1-5 . . TRBV10-3
TGTGCCAGCAGTTACGAAACCCGGGCGGGTATTCAAGAGACCCAGTACTTC CASSYETRAGIQETQYF TRBJ2-5 . . TRBV6-2/TRBV6-3
TGTGCCAGCAGCTTAGTAGGGGACAATAGGGCCTTGGGTGGCTACACCTTC CASSLVGDNRALGGYTF TRBJ1-2 . . TRBV7-2
TGTGCCAGCAGCCAAGATGGATCGAGCGGGGGCAATGAGCAGTTCTTC CASSQDGSSGGNEQFF TRBJ2-1 . TRBD2 TRBV4-2
TGTGCCAGCAGTTTGGGAGGAAATACTAATGAAAAACTGTTTTTT CASSLGGNTNEKLFF TRBJ1-4 . . TRBV28